The T cell receptor (beta chain) described here comes from a study of cytomegalovirus exposure and HLA in healthy donors. The primer mix had 60 Vbeta and 13 Jbeta primers. In the authors' methods: About 11 million of about 80 million unique TCR beta chains were shared, per a later count. Clones were sequenced by immunoSEQ multiplex PCR, and TCRdb holds only the in-frame ones, with some missing. D and trimming were read from the DNA, whereas the V and J calls and clone size are those reported in that table. The data show around 300,000 clones, 70% to 90% seen once. CDR1 and CDR2 from the germline V gene are LNHDA and SQIVND (reference sequence). Trimming took off 3 bases at V and 0 bases at J, with 7 bases between the two ends. This CDR3 has 14 amino acids. Notes on this clone: Its antigen is unidentified.

Findings and limits, study-wide: Follow-up analysis found HLA locus-dependent TCR association rates, highest for DRB1 and lowest for HLA-C. The dataset shows that most TCR sequences were rare, while some public TCRs occurred in many donors. Donor immune exposure was known only as CMV serostatus.

J is TRBJ2-3 and V is TRBV19; no reliable D call. The specimen was PBMCs. The receptor comes from a woman aged 18-30 years in good health and CMV-seronegative. CDR3 DNA sequence: TGTGCCAGTAGTATCCCCTCTAGCACAGATACGCAGTATTTT. Amino acids: CASSIPSSTDTQYF.